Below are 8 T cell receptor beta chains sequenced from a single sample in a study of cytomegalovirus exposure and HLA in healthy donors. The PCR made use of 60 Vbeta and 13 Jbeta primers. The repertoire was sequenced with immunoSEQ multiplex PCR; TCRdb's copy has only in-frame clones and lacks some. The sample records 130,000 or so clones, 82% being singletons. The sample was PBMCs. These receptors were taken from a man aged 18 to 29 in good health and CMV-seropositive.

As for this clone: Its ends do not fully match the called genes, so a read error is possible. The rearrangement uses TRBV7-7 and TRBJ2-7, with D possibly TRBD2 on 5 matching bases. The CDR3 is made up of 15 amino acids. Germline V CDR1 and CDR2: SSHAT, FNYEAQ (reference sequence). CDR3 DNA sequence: TGTGCTAGCAGCTTAGGAGGCTCGGCCGACTACGAGCAGTACTTC. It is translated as CASSLGGSADYEQYF.

This CDR3 is CASRHPTSGRYEQYF. The CDR3 region has the DNA TGTGCCAGCAGGCACCCGACTAGCGGGAGGTACGAGCAGTACTTC. The gene calls are TRBV28 and TRBJ2-7, with 13 bases that match TRBD2. Germline V lookup: CDR1 MDHEN, CDR2 SYDVKM. The trim removed 6 bases at V and 4 bases at J, leaving 6 bases unmatched. There are 15 residues in the CDR3.

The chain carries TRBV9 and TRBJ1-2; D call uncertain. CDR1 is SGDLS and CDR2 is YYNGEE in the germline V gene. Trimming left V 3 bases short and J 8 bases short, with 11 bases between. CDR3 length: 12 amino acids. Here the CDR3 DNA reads TGTGCCAGCAGCGACCAGGTCGACGGCTACACCTTC. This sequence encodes CASSDQVDGYTF.

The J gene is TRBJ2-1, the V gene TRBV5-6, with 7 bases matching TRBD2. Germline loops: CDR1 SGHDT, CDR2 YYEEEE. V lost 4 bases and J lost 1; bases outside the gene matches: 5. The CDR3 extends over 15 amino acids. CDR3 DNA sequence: TGTGCCAGCAGCGGCGGGGGACGGTCCTACAATGAGCAGTTCTTC. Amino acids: CASSGGGRSYNEQFF.

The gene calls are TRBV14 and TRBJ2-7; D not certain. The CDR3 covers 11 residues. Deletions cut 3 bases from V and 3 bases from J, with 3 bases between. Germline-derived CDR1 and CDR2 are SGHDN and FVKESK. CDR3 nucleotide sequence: TGTGCCAGCAGCCACGGCTACGAGCAGTACTTC. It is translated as CASSHGYEQYF.

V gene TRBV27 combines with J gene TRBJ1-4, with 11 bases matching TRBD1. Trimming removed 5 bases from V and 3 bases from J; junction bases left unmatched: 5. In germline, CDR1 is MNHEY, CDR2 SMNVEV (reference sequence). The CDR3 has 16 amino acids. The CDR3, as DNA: TGTGCCAGCAGTATGGACAGGGGGCGAGCTAATGAAAAACTGTTTTTT. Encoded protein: CASSMDRGRANEKLFF.

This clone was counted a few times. CDR3 protein: CASKGEVRTIYF. The CDR3 region has the DNA TGTGCCAGCAAGGGGGAAGTACGGACCATATATTTT. The genes are TRBV28 and TRBJ1-3; a weak D match, TRBD1 (6 bases). Trimming stripped 7 bases from V and 10 bases from J, with 14 bases between. The CDR3 has 12 amino acids. Germline CDR1 MDHEN, CDR2 SYDVKM.

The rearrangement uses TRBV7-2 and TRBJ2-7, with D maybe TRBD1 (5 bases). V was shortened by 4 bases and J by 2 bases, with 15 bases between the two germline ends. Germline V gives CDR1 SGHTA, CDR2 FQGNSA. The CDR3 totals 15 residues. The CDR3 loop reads CASSSVQVYTYEQYF. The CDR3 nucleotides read TGTGCCAGCAGCTCGGTACAGGTTTATACCTACGAGCAGTACTTC.